This T cell receptor (beta chain) was retrieved from a study of blood T cells in healthy people across ages. For the second PCR, which ran for 7 to 11 cycles, a sample-barcoded 5' primer and a J-beta primer mix were used. Tags on each cDNA molecule came from a template-switch adaptor with 12 random nucleotides. Paired-end reads containing CDR3 totaled no fewer than 2.5 million for each sample. TCRdb independently ran MiXCR on the 5' RACE reads; one entry per CDR3 protein. The sample shows under 1 million distinct CDR3 sequences, more than 40% of them seen only once. Donors were healthy Caucasian individuals from Russia aged about 6 to 90. Unmatched junction bases numbered 4, after V lost 5 bases and J lost 0 bases. The CDR3 is 15 amino acids. The germline gives CDR1 MNHNS, CDR2 SASEGT.

The sample was blood. The chain recombines TRBV6-1 with TRBJ1-5; 7 bases are a match to TRBD1. The TCR comes from a man in his sixties in good health. Here the CDR3 reads CASSMDRTSNQPQHF. The CDR3 DNA is TGTGCCAGCAGTATGGACAGGACTAGCAATCAGCCCCAGCATTTT.